One and the same sample provided the 16 T cell receptor beta chains below, sequenced in a study of cytomegalovirus exposure and HLA in healthy donors. The PCR employed 60 Vbeta primers together with 13 Jbeta primers. Generated by immunoSEQ multiplex PCR, the TCRdb table keeps only in-frame clones and is missing some. The data show some 170,000 clones, 70% to 80% seen once. Sequencing was done on a sample of PBMCs. The receptor source for this set is an older woman in good health and CMV-seropositive.

The chain employs TRBV4-2 and TRBJ2-5, with TRBD2 identical over 9 bases. Judging by the DNA end, TRBJ2-7 fits better; the J call may be wrong. This CDR3 is built from 15 residues. Germline CDR1 and CDR2: LGHNA and YNFKEQ. CDR3 protein: CASSQVTSGSYEQYF. DNA of the CDR3: TGTGCCAGCAGCCAAGTCACTAGCGGGTCCTACGAGCAGTACTTC.

The chain has TRBV18 and TRBJ2-2, with D perhaps matching TRBD1 (6 bases). Trimming took 6 bases from V and 2 from J, leaving 19 bases between them. CDR1 and CDR2 from the germline V gene are KGHSH and LQKENI. The CDR3 extends over 17 amino acids. CDR3 in DNA: TGTGCCAGCTCCCCAGCCTTTGCCAGGGGCAACACCGGGGAGCTGTTTTTT. Translated, it gives CASSPAFARGNTGELFF.

This clone was recorded a few times. In DNA, the CDR3 is TGTGCCAGCAGCGTAGGGATGGGAGACCCGGAGTATTTT. It codes for CASSVGMGDPEYF. The rearrangement joins TRBV9 to TRBJ2-3, with D maybe TRBD2 (5 bases). The CDR3 is made up of 13 amino acids. The V gene lost 0 bases and the J gene lost 13 bases, with 15 bases spanning the gap. Germline-derived CDR1 and CDR2 are SGDLS and YYNGEE.

The rearrangement uses TRBV7-2 and TRBJ1-1; tentative D call: TRBD1 (6 bases). CDR3 length: 14 amino acids. Germline V CDR1 and CDR2: SGHTA, FQGNSA. Trimming removed 6 bases at V and 1 base at J, with 12 bases between. The CDR3 loop reads CASSPGRGNTEAFF. CDR3 DNA: TGTGCCAGCAGTCCCGGCAGGGGGAACACTGAAGCTTTCTTT.

This clone is a singleton in its sample. CDR3 sequence (DNA): TGTGCCAGCAGCTTAGCGAGGAGTCAGTTCTACGAGCAGTACTTC. It codes for CASSLARSQFYEQYF. The rearrangement joins TRBV7-2 to TRBJ2-7, with D hard to call. The CDR3 has 15 residues. Germline V gene lookup returns CDR1 SGHTA and CDR2 FQGNSA. Trimming pared 0 bases from V and 3 bases from J, leaving 12 bases between.

The rearrangement uses TRBV9 and TRBJ1-3; 7 nucleotides agree with TRBD1. CDR3 size: 16 residues. J was trimmed by 0 bases and V by 4 bases; bases with no gene match: 7. Germline loops: CDR1 SGDLS, CDR2 YYNGEE. CDR3 residues: CASSKGQVGSGNTIYF. As DNA, the CDR3 is TGTGCCAGCAGCAAAGGACAGGTCGGCTCTGGAAACACCATATATTTT.

The chain has TRBV4-2 and TRBJ1-4; TRBD1 matches 10 bases. Trimming at V came to 4 bases and at J to 8 bases, leaving 7 bases not matched to a gene. This CDR3 spans 15 amino acids. Germline assignment: CDR1 LGHNA and CDR2 YNFKEQ. DNA of the CDR3: TGTGCCAGCAGCCTTACCGGGACAGGGGAAGAAAAACTGTTTTTT. The encoded protein is CASSLTGTGEEKLFF.

The J gene is TRBJ2-1, the V gene TRBV4-2; 9 bases are a match to TRBD1. J gave up 3 bases and V 4 bases, and 4 bases lay outside the gene matches. The CDR3 sequence is 15 residues long. Germline V lookup: CDR1 LGHNA, CDR2 YNFKEQ. The CDR3 region has the DNA TGTGCCAGCAGCCCCCGGACAGGGGTCTACAATGAGCAGTTCTTC. Protein sequence: CASSPRTGVYNEQFF.

This clone was counted a single time. The chain recombines TRBV28 with TRBJ2-5, with D uncertain. The CDR3 runs 12 residues. V lost 4 bases and J lost 5, with 8 bases in between. Germline CDR1 and CDR2: MDHEN and SYDVKM. The chain's CDR3 is CASSSERETQYF. The CDR3 nucleotides read TGTGCCAGCAGTTCCGAACGGGAGACCCAGTACTTC. The full variable domain, its missing parts supplied by reference TRBV28 and TRBJ2-5, is DVKVTQSSRYLVKRTGEKVFLECVQDMDHENMFWYRQDPGLGLRLIYFSYDVKMKEKGDIPEGYSVSREKKERFSLILESASTNQTSMYLCASSSERETQYFGPGTRLLVL.

The J gene is TRBJ2-1, the V gene TRBV7-2, with 8 positions matching TRBD2. V shed 2 bases, J shed 7 bases, and the junction held 10 bases outside the gene matches. There are 16 residues in the CDR3. The germline CDR1 and CDR2 sequences are SGHTA and FQGNSA. The CDR3 DNA sequence: TGTGCCAGCAGCTTATGGACTAGCATTACGAGGAATGAGCAGTTCTTC. Translating it yields CASSLWTSITRNEQFF.

The chain uses TRBV19 and TRBJ1-1; TRBD1 is a possible D gene (5 bases). The CDR3 is made up of 12 amino acids. Looked up from germline, CDR1 is LNHDA and CDR2 is SQIVND (reference sequence). Trimming took 4 bases from V and 7 from J, leaving 10 bases between them. The CDR3 here is CASSSRVGEAFF. Written as DNA, the CDR3 is TGTGCCAGTAGTAGCAGGGTGGGTGAAGCTTTCTTT.

The rearrangement links TRBV9 to TRBJ2-6; 9 nucleotides match TRBD1. V lost 3 bases, J lost 2 bases, and 6 bases stayed unmatched. Germline loops: CDR1 SGDLS, CDR2 YYNGEE. This CDR3 comprises 17 residues. The CDR3 here is CASSADRGIAGANVLTF. The CDR3 bases are TGTGCCAGCAGCGCAGACAGGGGGATAGCTGGGGCCAACGTCCTGACTTTC.

The V call is TRBV28, the J call TRBJ1-5; D gene ambiguous. Trimming stripped 3 bases from V and 9 bases from J, with 12 bases between. From germline, CDR1 is MDHEN and CDR2 SYDVKM. CDR3 length: 13 residues. In nucleotides, the CDR3 is TGTGCCAGCAGTTTGACTGGACTCCCGCCCCAGCATTTT. Its translation is CASSLTGLPPQHF.

The rearrangement uses TRBV7-6 and TRBJ2-1, with 9 nucleotides matching TRBD1. V shed 5 bases, J shed 10 bases, and the junction held 6 bases outside the gene matches. This CDR3 spans 13 amino acids. Per germline, CDR1 SGHVS and CDR2 FNYEAQ. The CDR3 DNA is TGTGCCAGCAGCCGTGGACAGGGGAACGAGCAGTTCTTC. Translation gives CASSRGQGNEQFF.

The rearrangement uses TRBV6-5 and TRBJ1-2; 9 nucleotides line up with TRBD1. V shed 0 bases and J 7 bases; nucleotides not matched to a gene: 6. The CDR3 has 15 residues. The V gene's germline CDR1 is MNHEY and CDR2 SVGAGI. CDR3 protein: CASSYSHRGRIGYTF. The CDR3, as DNA: TGTGCCAGCAGTTACTCCCACAGGGGGCGCATTGGCTACACCTTC.

This clone was observed once. This rearrangement joins TRBV13 to TRBJ2-5; TRBD2 matches at 7 bases. The CDR3 is 15 amino acids. Looked up from germline, CDR1 is PRHDT and CDR2 is FYEKMQ (reference sequence). V lost 4 bases and J lost 4; bases outside the gene matches: 9. The CDR3 DNA sequence: TGTGCCAGCAGCTCCTGGGGGGGTTCCGTAGAGACCCAGTACTTC. Translating gives CASSSWGGSVETQYF.